Listed below are T cell receptor beta chains from one sample, sequenced in a study of Graves' ophthalmopathy and Graves' hyperthyroidism. One entry per CDR3 protein results from TCRdb running MiXCR on the multiplex PCR reads. The table has hundreds of thousands of distinct CDR3 sequences, over 40% seen once. Sequencing was done on a sample of peripheral blood. The receptors originated from an adult man with Graves' ophthalmopathy. Each CDR3 is given with its conserved first and last residue. The D gene is left open where the match is weak. Clone size is shown for a subset of rows, as once, few, many or a class of expanded clone.

len | abundance | j_gene | v_gene | d_gene | CDR3aa | CDR3nt
12 | many | TRBJ1-1 | TRBV10-3 | . | CAISETTGRAFF | TGTGCCATCAGTGAGACTACAGGGCGCGCTTTCTTT
13 | few | TRBJ1-2 | TRBV30 | . | CAWLADHPYGYTF | TGTGCCTGGTTGGCCGACCATCCTTATGGCTACACCTTC
17 | few | TRBJ1-6 | TRBV10-2 | TRBD1 | CASSEGTGSSYNSPLHF | TGCGCCAGCAGTGAGGGGACAGGGAGCTCCTATAATTCACCCCTCCACTTT
16 | few | TRBJ1-1 | TRBV9 | . | CASSDGTRTTNTEAFF | TGTGCCAGCAGCGATGGAACAAGGACAACGAACACTGAAGCTTTCTTT
9 | . | TRBJ1-2 | TRBV20-1 | . | CSAGSAGTF | TGCAGTGCCGGTTCAGCGGGCACCTTC
14 | . | TRBJ1-5 | TRBV29-1 | . | CSVDGRTTEETQHF | TGCAGCGTTGATGGTAGGACTACCGAAGAGACCCAGCATTTT
15 | . | TRBJ2-7 | TRBV15 | TRBD1 | CATSRDRDRGQEQYF | TGTGCCACCAGCAGAGACCGGGACAGGGGGCAAGAGCAGTACTTC
20 | . | TRBJ2-2 | TRBV7-9 | TRBD2 | CASSTPSGRAFILDTGELFF | TGTGCCAGCAGTACCCCTAGCGGGAGGGCCTTTATTCTTGACACCGGGGAGCTGTTTTTT
15 | many | TRBJ1-2 | TRBV7-2 | . | CASSLALQGNYGYTF | TGTGCCAGCAGCTTAGCTCTGCAGGGTAACTATGGCTACACCTTC
14 | . | TRBJ2-5 | TRBV29-1 | TRBD2 | CSVYTSGGQETQYF | TGCAGCGTTTACACTAGCGGGGGCCAAGAGACCCAGTACTTC
17 | . | TRBJ1-1 | TRBV19 | TRBD1 | CASSIDPGTGGSTEAFF | TGTGCCAGTAGTATAGATCCCGGGACAGGGGGTAGCACTGAAGCTTTCTTT
17 | . | TRBJ2-5 | TRBV5-1 | TRBD1 | CASSKEPTGTTQETQYF | TGCGCCAGCAGCAAGGAGCCGACAGGGACGACGCAAGAGACCCAGTACTTC
17 | few | TRBJ2-6 | TRBV12-5 | . | CASGAPLPDSGANVLTF | TGTGCTAGTGGGGCCCCTCTCCCCGACTCTGGGGCCAACGTCCTGACTTTC
15 | . | TRBJ2-7 | TRBV7-9 | TRBD1 | CASQLLRTGPYEQYF | TGTGCCAGTCAGCTTTTGAGGACAGGACCCTACGAGCAGTACTTC
16 | few | TRBJ2-2 | TRBV7-3 | TRBD2 | CASSSRTSGRTGELFF | TGTGCCAGCAGCTCACGGACTAGCGGGAGGACCGGGGAGCTGTTTTTT
16 | many | TRBJ2-5 | TRBV10-3 | . | CAISDRDPSSRGTQYF | TGTGCCATCAGTGATAGGGATCCCTCATCACGGGGGACCCAGTACTTC
17 | . | TRBJ2-5 | TRBV15 | . | CATSRDRADVAQETQYF | TGTGCCACCAGCAGAGATAGGGCAGATGTTGCCCAAGAGACCCAGTACTTC
16 | few | TRBJ1-5 | TRBV4-2 | . | CASSQDGGGENQPQHF | TGTGCCAGCAGCCAAGATGGGGGGGGGGAGAATCAGCCCCAGCATTTT
14 | . | TRBJ2-5 | TRBV29-1 | TRBD1 | CSLSPGTGDETQYF | TGCAGCCTCAGTCCCGGGACAGGGGACGAGACCCAGTACTTC
15 | many | TRBJ2-6 | TRBV7-9 | . | CASGDRSSGANVLTF | TGTGCCAGCGGGGACCGATCCTCTGGGGCCAACGTCCTGACTTTC
12 | many | TRBJ1-1 | TRBV20-1 | . | CSARHGETEAFF | TGCAGTGCTAGGCACGGGGAAACTGAAGCTTTCTTT
13 | . | TRBJ1-5 | TRBV20-1 | . | CSARDGGGREQHF | TGCAGTGCTAGAGATGGCGGGGGTCGGGAGCAGCATTTT
13 | once | TRBJ1-6 | TRBV15 | TRBD1 | CATRQGQGPPLHF | TGTGCCACACGACAGGGACAGGGGCCACCCCTCCACTTT
14 | many | TRBJ1-1 | TRBV7-9 | TRBD1 | CASSLGYRDSEAFF | TGTGCCAGCAGCTTAGGGTACCGGGACAGTGAAGCTTTCTTT
15 | many | TRBJ2-7 | TRBV7-7 | . | CASSLRGGPRDEQYF | TGTGCCAGCAGCTTACGGGGCGGGCCCCGTGACGAGCAGTACTTC
16 | . | TRBJ2-5 | TRBV20-1 | TRBD2 | CSARDGKRGGPETQYF | TGCAGTGCTAGAGATGGGAAGCGGGGGGGCCCGGAGACCCAGTACTTC
13 | . | TRBJ2-5 | TRBV29-1 | TRBD1 | CSSWDRGEETQYF | TGCAGCAGTTGGGACAGGGGGGAAGAGACCCAGTACTTC
13 | . | TRBJ2-5 | TRBV29-1 | . | CSVERTPQETQYF | TGCAGCGTTGAGCGGACACCTCAAGAGACCCAGTACTTC
14 | few | TRBJ2-5 | TRBV19 | . | CASSPAQLSLAQYF | TGTGCCAGTAGCCCGGCCCAACTCAGTTTGGCCCAGTACTTC
15 | few | TRBJ1-5 | TRBV5-1 | TRBD1 | CASSPGTDSNQPQHF | TGCGCCAGCAGCCCCGGGACAGATAGCAATCAGCCCCAGCATTTT
15 | . | TRBJ2-3 | TRBV20-1 | TRBD2 | CSAARLAGGPGTQYF | TGCAGTGCTGCCCGACTGGCGGGGGGGCCCGGTACGCAGTATTTT
13 | many | TRBJ1-4 | TRBV6-5 | . | CASSRQSNEKLFF | TGTGCCAGCAGCCGACAGTCTAATGAAAAACTGTTTTTT
13 | . | TRBJ2-5 | TRBV2 | TRBD1 | CATADRGTETQYF | TGTGCCACCGCGGACAGGGGGACGGAGACCCAGTACTTC
15 | many | TRBJ1-2 | TRBV7-8 | . | CASSLAGGQNYGYTF | TGTGCCAGCAGCTTAGCCGGCGGGCAAAACTATGGCTACACCTTC
15 | . | TRBJ1-2 | TRBV12-3/TRBV12-4 | TRBD1 | CASTLTDRVIYGYTF | TGTGCCAGCACCCTAACTGACAGGGTGATCTATGGCTACACCTTC
14 | . | TRBJ1-5 | TRBV10-1 | . | CASVRGATNQPQHF | TGCGCCAGCGTGCGTGGAGCCACCAATCAGCCCCAGCATTTT
16 | . | TRBJ1-2 | TRBV4-1 | . | CASSQDGAGAGYGYTF | TGCGCCAGCAGCCAAGATGGGGCAGGGGCCGGCTATGGCTACACCTTC
13 | many | TRBJ1-1 | TRBV14 | TRBD1 | CASSPRQGVLAFF | TGTGCCAGCAGCCCAAGACAGGGGGTACTAGCTTTCTTT
13 | many | TRBJ2-7 | TRBV10-3 | TRBD1 | CATQGAPLGEQYF | TGTGCCACGCAGGGGGCACCACTTGGCGAGCAGTACTTC
14 | . | TRBJ1-2 | TRBV25-1 | . | CASSSARGDPGYTF | TGTGCCAGCAGTTCGGCCAGGGGAGACCCTGGCTACACCTTC
12 | . | TRBJ2-7 | TRBV10-3 | TRBD1 | CASSWGQGRREF | TGTGCCAGCAGTTGGGGACAGGGGAGACGCGAATTC
17 | . | TRBJ2-5 | TRBV6-6 | . | CASSPRWAEFLQETQYF | TGTGCCAGCAGCCCTAGGTGGGCAGAGTTTCTCCAAGAGACCCAGTACTTC
14 | . | TRBJ2-5 | TRBV25-1 | . | CASVEWGGDETQYF | TGTGCCAGCGTTGAGTGGGGGGGCGACGAGACCCAGTACTTC
16 | . | TRBJ1-4 | TRBV6-4 | . | CASSALHQPTNEKLFF | TGTGCCAGCAGTGCTCTACACCAACCAACTAATGAAAAACTGTTTTTT
15 | many | TRBJ1-5 | TRBV7-2 | . | CASSLQGSGNQPQHF | TGTGCCAGCAGCTTACAGGGGAGCGGCAATCAGCCCCAGCATTTT